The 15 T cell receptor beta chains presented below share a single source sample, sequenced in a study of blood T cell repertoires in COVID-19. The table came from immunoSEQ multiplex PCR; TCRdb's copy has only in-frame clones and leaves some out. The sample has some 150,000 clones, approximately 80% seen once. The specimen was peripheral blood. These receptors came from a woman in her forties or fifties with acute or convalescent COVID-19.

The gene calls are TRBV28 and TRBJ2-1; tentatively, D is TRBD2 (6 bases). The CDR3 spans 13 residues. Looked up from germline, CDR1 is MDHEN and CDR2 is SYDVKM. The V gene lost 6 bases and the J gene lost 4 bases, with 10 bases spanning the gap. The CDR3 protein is CASRASEYNEQFF. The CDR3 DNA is TGTGCCAGCAGGGCTAGCGAGTACAATGAGCAGTTCTTC.

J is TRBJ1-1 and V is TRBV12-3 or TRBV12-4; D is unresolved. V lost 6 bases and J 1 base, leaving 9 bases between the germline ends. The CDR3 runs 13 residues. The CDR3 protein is CASSSTPNTEAFF. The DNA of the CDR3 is TGTGCCAGCAGCTCCACACCGAACACTGAAGCTTTCTTT.

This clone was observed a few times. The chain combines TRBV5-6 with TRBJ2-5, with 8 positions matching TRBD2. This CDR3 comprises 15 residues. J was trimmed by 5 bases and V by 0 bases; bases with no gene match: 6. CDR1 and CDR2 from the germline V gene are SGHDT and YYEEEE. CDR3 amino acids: CASSLERGGVETQYF. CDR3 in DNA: TGTGCCAGCAGCTTGGAACGGGGGGGCGTGGAGACCCAGTACTTC.

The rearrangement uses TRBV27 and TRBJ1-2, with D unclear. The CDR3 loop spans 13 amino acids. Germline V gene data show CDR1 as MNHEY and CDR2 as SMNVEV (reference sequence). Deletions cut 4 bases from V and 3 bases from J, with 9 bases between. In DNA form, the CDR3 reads TGTGCCAGCAGTTCGTCCAGGTACTATGGCTACACCTTC. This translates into CASSSSRYYGYTF.

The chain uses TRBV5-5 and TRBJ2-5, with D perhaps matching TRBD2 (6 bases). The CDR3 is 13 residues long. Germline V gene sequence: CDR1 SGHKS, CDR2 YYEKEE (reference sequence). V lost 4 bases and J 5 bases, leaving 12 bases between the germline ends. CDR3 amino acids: CASSLQAGETQYF. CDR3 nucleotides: TGTGCCAGCAGCCTACAGGCGGGGGAGACCCAGTACTTC.

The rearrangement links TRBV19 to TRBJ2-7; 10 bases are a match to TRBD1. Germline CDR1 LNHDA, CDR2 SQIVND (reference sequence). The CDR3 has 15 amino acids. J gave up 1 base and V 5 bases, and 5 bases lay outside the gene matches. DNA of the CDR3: TGTGCCAGTAGTCTCCGGGACAGGGGATCCTACGAGCAGTACTTC. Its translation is CASSLRDRGSYEQYF.

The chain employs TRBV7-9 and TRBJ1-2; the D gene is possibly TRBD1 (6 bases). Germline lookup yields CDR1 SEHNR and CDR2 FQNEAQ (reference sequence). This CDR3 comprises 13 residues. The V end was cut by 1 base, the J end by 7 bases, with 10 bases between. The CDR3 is CASSLDGGPGYTF. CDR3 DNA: TGTGCCAGCAGCTTAGACGGGGGGCCTGGCTACACCTTC. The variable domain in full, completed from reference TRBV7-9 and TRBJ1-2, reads DTGVSQNPRHKITKRGQNVTFRCDPISEHNRLYWYRQTLGQGPEFLTYFQNEAQLEKSRLLSDRFSAERPKGSFSTLEIQRTEQGDSAMYLCASSLDGGPGYTFGSGTRLTVV.

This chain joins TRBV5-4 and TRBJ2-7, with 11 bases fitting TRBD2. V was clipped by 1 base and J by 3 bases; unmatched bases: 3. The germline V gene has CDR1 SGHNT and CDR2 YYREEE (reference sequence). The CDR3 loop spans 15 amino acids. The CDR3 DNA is TGTGCCAGCAGCTTGACTAGCGGGAGTCTCTACGAGCAGTACTTC. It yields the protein CASSLTSGSLYEQYF.

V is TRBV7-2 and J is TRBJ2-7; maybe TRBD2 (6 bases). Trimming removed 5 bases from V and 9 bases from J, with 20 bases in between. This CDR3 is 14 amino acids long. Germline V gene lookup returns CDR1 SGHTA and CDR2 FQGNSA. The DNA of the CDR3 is TGTGCCAGCAGCCTCTCGGGACTGGGCAGCGGGCAGTACTTC. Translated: CASSLSGLGSGQYF.

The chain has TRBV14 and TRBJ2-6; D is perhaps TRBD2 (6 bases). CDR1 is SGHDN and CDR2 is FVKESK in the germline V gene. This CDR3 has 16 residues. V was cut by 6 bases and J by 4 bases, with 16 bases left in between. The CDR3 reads CASRQGLRSGANVLTF. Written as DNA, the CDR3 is TGTGCCAGCAGGCAGGGACTCAGGTCCGGGGCCAACGTCCTGACTTTC.

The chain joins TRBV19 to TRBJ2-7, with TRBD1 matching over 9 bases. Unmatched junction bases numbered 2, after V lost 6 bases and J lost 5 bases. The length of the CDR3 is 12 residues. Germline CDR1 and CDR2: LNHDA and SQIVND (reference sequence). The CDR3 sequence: CASRQGANEQYF. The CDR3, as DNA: TGTGCCAGTAGACAGGGGGCGAACGAGCAGTACTTC.

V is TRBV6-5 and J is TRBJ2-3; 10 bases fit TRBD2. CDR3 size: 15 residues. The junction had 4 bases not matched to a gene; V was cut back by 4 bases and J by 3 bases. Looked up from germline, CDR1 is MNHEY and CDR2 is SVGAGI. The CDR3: CASSSISGRTDTQYF. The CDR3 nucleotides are TGTGCCAGCAGTTCCATTAGCGGGAGGACAGATACGCAGTATTTT.

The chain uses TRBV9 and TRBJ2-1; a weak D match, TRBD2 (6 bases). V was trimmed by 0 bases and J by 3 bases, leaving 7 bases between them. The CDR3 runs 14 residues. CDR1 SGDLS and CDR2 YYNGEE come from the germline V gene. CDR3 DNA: TGTGCCAGCAGCGTAGACGGGGGCTACAATGAGCAGTTCTTC. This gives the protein CASSVDGGYNEQFF.

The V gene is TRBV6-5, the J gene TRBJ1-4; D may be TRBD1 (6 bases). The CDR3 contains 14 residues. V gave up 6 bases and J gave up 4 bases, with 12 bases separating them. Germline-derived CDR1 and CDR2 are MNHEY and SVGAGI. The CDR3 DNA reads TGTGCCAGCAGCCACGGACAGAGTAATGAAAAACTGTTTTTT. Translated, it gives CASSHGQSNEKLFF.

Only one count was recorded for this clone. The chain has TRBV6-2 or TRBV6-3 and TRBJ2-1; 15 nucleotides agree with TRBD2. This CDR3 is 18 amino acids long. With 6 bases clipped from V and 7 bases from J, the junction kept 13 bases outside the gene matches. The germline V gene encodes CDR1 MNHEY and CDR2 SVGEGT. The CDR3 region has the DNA TGTGCCAGCAGACCTTCCGGGACTAGCGGGAGGCCGGGGAATGAGCAGTTCTTC. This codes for CASRPSGTSGRPGNEQFF.